These 7 T cell receptor beta chains were all obtained from the same sample, sequenced in a study of T cells in Graves' hyperthyroidism and ophthalmopathy (dated by TCRdb to the late 2010s). Preparation of the library involved multiplex PCR. The instrument was an Illumina HiSeq 2000. The TCR beta CDR3 regions were amplified from RNA transcripts. A first-round RT-PCR of the TCR CDR3 used the HTBI primer set with the Qiagen OneStep RT-PCR kit. The public reads were run again by TCRdb, first through fastp at Q25 and then through MiXCR, and only productive beta chains were kept. Under each unique CDR3 protein, matching rows form one entry showing the most common genes and DNA. This sample comprises fewer than 600,000 distinct CDR3 sequences, 13% to 15% of them detected only once. The ten most abundant clones make up roughly 14% of the sample. The sequenced sample was blood. The receptors come from a middle-aged woman with Graves' hyperthyroidism.

The J gene is TRBJ2-7, the V gene TRBV11-2; 7 bases align to TRBD1. Germline lookup yields CDR1 SGHAT and CDR2 FQNNGV. After removal of 4 bases from V and 4 bases from J, the junction contained 10 bases not matched to a gene. The CDR3 covers 15 residues. Here the CDR3 DNA reads TGTGCCAGCAGCTCCGTCCGGGACAGACATTACGAGCAGTACTTC. This translates into CASSSVRDRHYEQYF.

This clonotype has a handful of counts. This may arise from a read error, as a much more abundant clone is one base away. This rearrangement joins TRBV7-9 to TRBJ2-1; the match to TRBD2 covers 7 bases. The V gene end was trimmed by 2 bases and the J gene end by 7 bases; junction bases not matched to a gene: 8. CDR1 and CDR2 (germline): SEHNR, FQNEAQ (reference sequence). This CDR3 has 15 residues. CDR3 DNA: TGTGCCAGCAGCTTAACGAGCGGGGTGGTAAATGAGCAGTTCTTC. It is translated as CASSLTSGVVNEQFF.

V usage is TRBV7-3 and J usage is TRBJ2-7; 8 bases are shared with TRBD1. Germline lookup yields CDR1 SGHTA and CDR2 FQGTGA. The CDR3 extends over 14 amino acids. V shed 2 bases and J 6 bases; nucleotides not matched to a gene: 6. The CDR3 DNA reads as TGTGCCAGCAGCTTACCGGACAGGGTGAGCGAGCAGTACTTC. Protein sequence: CASSLPDRVSEQYF.

The table lists this clonotype with a few counts. The rearrangement links TRBV27 to TRBJ2-3; no firm D call. The CDR3 runs to 20 residues. The germline V gene encodes CDR1 MNHEY and CDR2 SMNVEV (reference sequence). V was pared by 7 bases and J by 4 bases, with 33 bases between. The CDR3 reads CASTQPRTWLKAPPPDTQYF. The CDR3 DNA sequence: TGTGCCAGCACGCAACCCCGGACCTGGTTAAAGGCCCCTCCCCCAGATACGCAGTATTTT.

This rearrangement joins TRBV27 to TRBJ2-7, with D possibly TRBD1 on 6 matching bases. Germline V CDR1 and CDR2: MNHEY, SMNVEV (reference sequence). The CDR3 consists of 13 residues. V shed 4 bases and J shed 6 bases, with 13 bases lying between them. The CDR3 loop reads CASSSSGAGEQYF. CDR3 nucleotides: TGTGCCAGCAGTTCCTCAGGGGCTGGCGAGCAGTACTTC.

This clonotype was found a few times. The V and J genes are TRBV19 and TRBJ2-1; TRBD2 might be the D (6 bases). The CDR3 is 14 residues long. Germline CDR1 and CDR2: LNHDA and SQIVND (reference sequence). V dropped 8 bases and J dropped 3 bases, with 14 bases sitting between them. The CDR3 region is CASGPRGLYNEQFF. DNA of the CDR3: TGTGCCAGTGGGCCGAGGGGACTCTACAATGAGCAGTTCTTC.

The table lists this clonotype with many counts. V usage is TRBV4-1 and J usage is TRBJ2-7; D is ambiguous. CDR1 and CDR2 from the germline V gene are MGHRA and YSYEKL. The CDR3 contains 13 residues. V gave up 2 bases and J gave up 3 bases, with 8 bases separating them. CDR3 residues: CASSQTPFYEQYF. The DNA of the CDR3 is TGCGCCAGCAGCCAAACACCATTCTACGAGCAGTACTTC.